Below are 8 T cell receptor beta chains sequenced from a single sample in a study of PD-1 blockade in mismatch repair-deficient tumors. TCRdb's table, derived via immunoSEQ multiplex PCR, lists solely in-frame clones and lacks some. The data show more than 40,000 clones, about 85% seen once. Specimen: peripheral blood, collected approximately 18 weeks after starting pembrolizumab. All receptors come from an adult with mismatch repair-deficient cancer.

The rearrangement uses TRBV5-4 and TRBJ2-7; TRBD2 matches 9 bases. The CDR3 loop spans 15 amino acids. Germline lookup yields CDR1 SGHNT and CDR2 YYREEE (reference sequence). Trimming removed 4 bases from V and 3 bases from J; junction bases left unmatched: 8. CDR3 bases: TGTGCCAGCAGCCGACCGGGACTAGCTGGCTACGAGCAGTACTTC. Residues: CASSRPGLAGYEQYF. Drawing the rest from reference TRBV5-4 and TRBJ2-7, the complete variable domain is ETGVTQSPTHLIKTRGQQVTLRCSSQSGHNTVSWYQQALGQGPQFIFQYYREEENGRGNFPPRFSGLQFPNYSSELNVNALELDDSALYLCASSRPGLAGYEQYFGPGTRLTVT.

This chain links TRBV5-5 with TRBJ2-3; D may be TRBD2 (5 bases). CDR3 length: 15 amino acids. Trimming took off 0 bases at V and 4 bases at J, with 12 bases between the two ends. Germline lookup yields CDR1 SGHKS and CDR2 YYEKEE (reference sequence). The CDR3 loop is CASSLVREVADTQYF. The CDR3 nucleotides are TGTGCCAGCAGCTTGGTTCGGGAAGTTGCAGATACGCAGTATTTT.

This chain connects TRBV11-3 to TRBJ1-1; no firm D call. This CDR3 comprises 14 residues. Germline values: CDR1 SGHNT, CDR2 YENEEA. Trimming took 5 bases from V and 9 from J, leaving 19 bases between them. The CDR3 nucleotides read TGTGCCAGCAGCCCAGATAGATCCGACGTCAAAGCTTTCTTT. Translation gives CASSPDRSDVKAFF.

By sample fraction, this clone is medium-sized. V is TRBV27 and J is TRBJ1-1; TRBD1 matches 11 bases. The ends lost 6 bases at V and 4 bases at J; junction bases unmatched: 7. The CDR3 is 15 amino acids. CDR1 and CDR2 (germline): MNHEY, SMNVEV (reference sequence). CDR3 residues: CASSLGQGASTEAFF. For the CDR3, the DNA is TGTGCCAGCAGCTTAGGACAGGGGGCCAGCACTGAAGCTTTCTTT.

The CDR3 coding sequence is TGTGCCAGCAGCCTAACAGATACGCAGTATTTT. Translation gives CASSLTDTQYF. The chain recombines TRBV7-2 with TRBJ2-3; D uncertain. Germline V CDR1 and CDR2: SGHTA, FQGNSA. This CDR3 is built from 11 residues. V gave up 5 bases and J gave up 3 bases, with 3 bases separating them. Looking up the rest from reference TRBV7-2 and TRBJ2-3 gives the full variable domain: GAGVSQSPSNKVTEKGKDVELRCDPISGHTALYWYRQSLGQGLEFLIYFQGNSAPDKSGLPSDRFSAERTGGSVSTLTIQRTQQEDSAVYLCASSLTDTQYFGPGTRLTVL.

This clone was seen only once. The chain recombines TRBV29-1 with TRBJ2-5; 13 bases match TRBD2. Germline-derived CDR1 and CDR2 are SQVTM and ANQGSEA. V shed 6 bases, J shed 3 bases, and the junction held 7 bases outside the gene matches. The CDR3 spans 15 residues. CDR3 residues: CSVRAGTSGKETQYF. Written as DNA, the CDR3 is TGCAGCGTGAGGGCCGGGACTAGCGGGAAAGAGACCCAGTACTTC.

This clone was counted a single time. The CDR3 nucleotides read TGTGCCAGCAGTGATGAGGGTTACGAGCAGTACTTC. This translates into CASSDEGYEQYF. The chain carries TRBV2 and TRBJ2-7, with D maybe TRBD2 (5 bases). The CDR3 runs to 12 residues. Germline V gene sequence: CDR1 SNHLY, CDR2 FYNNEI. The V end was cut by 3 bases, the J end by 4 bases, with 7 bases between.

The gene calls are TRBV5-4 and TRBJ2-3; 7 positions match TRBD2. Germline trimming cut 1 base from V and 2 bases from J; bases unmatched to any gene: 1. The CDR3 totals 14 residues. CDR1 is SGHNT and CDR2 is YYREEE in the germline V gene (reference sequence). This CDR3 is CASSLRLATDTQYF. CDR3 DNA sequence: TGTGCCAGCAGCTTGCGACTAGCCACAGATACGCAGTATTTT.